A single sample gave rise to the 27 T cell receptor beta chains below, sequenced in a study of CD8 T cells in Susac syndrome. A quantity of about 0.5 to 1 ug RNA underwent reverse transcription using random hexamers. TCRdb reanalysed the immunoSEQ multiplex PCR reads using MiXCR and keeps one entry per CDR3 protein. The table lists about 250,000 distinct CDR3 sequences, around 95% of them singletons, with approximately 0.07% in the top ten. Material for sequencing was CD4+ T cells from PBMCs. These TCRs come from a human donor with multiple sclerosis.

This chain uses TRBV5-1 with TRBJ2-3; the match to TRBD2 covers 7 bases. J lost 4 bases, V lost 0 bases, and 5 bases had no gene match. Germline lookup yields CDR1 SGHRS and CDR2 YFSETQ. The CDR3 consists of 15 residues. The CDR3 region has the DNA TGCGCCAGCAGCTTGGAGACTAGCCCCCCAGATACGCAGTATTTT. Its translation: CASSLETSPPDTQYF.

The rearrangement joins TRBV2 to TRBJ1-5, with 7 bases lining up with TRBD1. The CDR3 runs to 19 residues. Unmatched junction bases numbered 16, after V lost 2 bases and J lost 3 bases. Germline loops: CDR1 SNHLY, CDR2 FYNNEI. DNA for the CDR3: TGTGCCAGCAGTGAACGGACGGCCTTCGGGACAGTCTTCAATCAGCCCCAGCATTTT. This sequence encodes CASSERTAFGTVFNQPQHF.

The chain employs TRBV23-1 and TRBJ1-4; D call uncertain. TRBV23-1 is flagged as an ORF with uncertain function. The CDR3 runs to 13 residues. V lost 6 bases to trimming and J lost 5 bases, with 10 bases between them. The CDR3 protein is CASRTDVNEKLFF. Here the CDR3 DNA reads TGCGCCAGCAGGACGGACGTCAATGAAAAACTGTTTTTT.

The chain is built from TRBV29-1 and TRBJ2-5, with D possibly called TRBD1 or TRBD2 (5 bases each). The V gene lost 6 bases and the J gene lost 4 bases, with 15 bases spanning the gap. This CDR3 is built from 13 residues. Germline CDR1 is SQVTM and CDR2 is ANQGSEA. The CDR3 reads CSVEPGAGETQYF. DNA for the CDR3: TGCAGCGTGGAACCTGGGGCGGGAGAGACCCAGTACTTC.

The rearrangement uses TRBV30 and TRBJ1-2; 7 nucleotides line up with TRBD1. The CDR3 has 15 amino acids. The V gene end was trimmed by 1 base and the J gene end by 1 base; junction bases not matched to a gene: 6. Germline values: CDR1 GTSNPN, CDR2 SVGIG (reference sequence). CDR3 coding DNA: TGTGCCTGGAGTGCCTGGGACAGCCGTAACTATGGCTACACCTTC. Amino acids: CAWSAWDSRNYGYTF.

The rearrangement links TRBV30 to TRBJ1-4; D is perhaps TRBD1 (6 bases). Trimming removed 7 bases from V and 4 bases from J, with 25 bases in between. CDR1 GTSNPN and CDR2 SVGIG come from the germline V gene (reference sequence). The CDR3 covers 17 residues. The CDR3 loop reads CAYMNQQGSGGNEKLFF. The CDR3 region has the DNA TGTGCCTATATGAATCAACAGGGATCGGGTGGTAATGAAAAACTGTTTTTT. The full variable domain, in which reference TRBV30 and TRBJ1-4 provide the parts outside the CDR3, is SQTIHQWPATLVQPVGSPLSLECTVEGTSNPNLYWYRQAAGRGLQLLFYSVGIGQISSEVPQNLSASRPQDRQFILSSKKLLLSDSGFYLCAYMNQQGSGGNEKLFFGSGTQLSVL.

This chain joins TRBV7-8 and TRBJ2-4; D may be TRBD2 (6 bases). The germline V and J ends were trimmed by 1 base and 1 base, with 8 bases remaining between them. The CDR3 runs 15 residues. Looked up from germline, CDR1 is SGHVS and CDR2 is FQNEAQ. CDR3 residues: CASSLGGVAKNIQYF. The CDR3 DNA reads as TGTGCCAGCAGCTTAGGGGGGGTGGCCAAAAACATTCAGTACTTC. Supplemented by reference TRBV7-8 and TRBJ2-4, the full variable domain reads GAGVSQSPRYKVAKRGQDVALRCDPISGHVSLFWYQQALGQGPEFLTYFQNEAQLDKSGLPSDRFFAERPEGSVSTLKIQRTQQEDSAVYLCASSLGGVAKNIQYFGAGTRLSVL.

The chain links TRBV7-9 to TRBJ1-4, with TRBD1 matching 7 bases. V was clipped by 5 bases and J by 6 bases; unmatched bases: 12. Germline CDR1 is SEHNR and CDR2 is FQNEAQ (reference sequence). This CDR3 has 16 residues. This CDR3 reads CASSQPRQGGHEKLFF. The CDR3 DNA reads TGTGCCAGCAGCCAACCGCGACAGGGCGGGCATGAAAAACTGTTTTTT. Drawing the rest from reference TRBV7-9 and TRBJ1-4, the complete variable domain is DTGVSQNPRHKITKRGQNVTFRCDPISEHNRLYWYRQTLGQGPEFLTYFQNEAQLEKSRLLSDRFSAERPKGSFSTLEIQRTEQGDSAMYLCASSQPRQGGHEKLFFGSGTQLSVL.

This sequence joins TRBV2 and TRBJ2-4; D might be TRBD1 or TRBD2, each matching 5 bases. The V gene's germline CDR1 is SNHLY and CDR2 FYNNEI. This CDR3 is built from 14 residues. V was pared by 3 bases and J by 4 bases, with 10 bases between. CDR3 coding DNA: TGTGCCAGCAGTGAGAGGGGAGTGAAAAACATTCAGTACTTC. It codes for CASSERGVKNIQYF.

The chain couples TRBV20-1 to TRBJ1-6, with 7 bases matching TRBD1. The J segment lost 8 bases and the V segment lost 3 bases, leaving 4 bases of the junction unmatched. Per germline, CDR1 DFQATT and CDR2 SNEGSKA (reference sequence). This CDR3 contains 13 residues. The CDR3 sequence: CSARVTGDSPLHF. The CDR3 DNA is TGCAGTGCTAGGGTAACAGGGGATTCACCCCTCCACTTT.

V and J are TRBV5-1 and TRBJ1-6; the D is unclear. Trimming cost V 0 bases and J 10 bases, with 14 bases left between them. The germline CDR1 and CDR2 sequences are SGHRS and YFSETQ. The CDR3 has 15 amino acids. In DNA, the CDR3 is TGCGCCAGCAGCTTGGGTCCGGGCGAAGGATCACCCCTCCACTTT. Translated: CASSLGPGEGSPLHF. The full variable domain, completed using reference TRBV5-1 and TRBJ1-6, is KAGVTQTPRYLIKTRGQQVTLSCSPISGHRSVSWYQQTPGQGLQFLFEYFSETQRNKGNFPGRFSGRQFSNSRSEMNVSTLELGDSALYLCASSLGPGEGSPLHFGNGTRLTVT.

This clonotype was seen just once. V and J are TRBV23-1 and TRBJ2-6; a possible D gene is TRBD2 (5 bases). TRBV23-1 qualifies as an ORF whose function is uncertain. The V and J ends lost 0 bases and 2 bases respectively, with 8 bases between them. This CDR3 spans 16 amino acids. The CDR3 coding sequence is TGCGCCAGCAGTCAATCTATCGGGGCTGGGGCCAACGTCCTGACTTTC. Amino acids: CASSQSIGAGANVLTF.

V gene TRBV19 combines with J gene TRBJ1-3; D uncertain. Looked up from germline, CDR1 is LNHDA and CDR2 is SQIVND (reference sequence). Trimming pared 6 bases from V and 1 base from J, leaving 4 bases between. This CDR3 is 12 amino acids long. The CDR3 sequence is CASSMSGNTIYF. The CDR3 DNA follows: TGTGCCAGTAGCATGTCTGGAAACACCATATATTTT.

The rearrangement joins TRBV5-1 to TRBJ2-3, with 7 bases identical to TRBD1. The ends lost 4 bases at V and 2 bases at J; junction bases unmatched: 10. This CDR3 has 16 amino acids. The V gene's germline CDR1 is SGHRS and CDR2 YFSETQ. In DNA, the CDR3 is TGCGCCAGCAGCCCGGGACAGAGCAAGTACACAGATACGCAGTATTTT. Translated, it gives CASSPGQSKYTDTQYF.

This rearrangement joins TRBV4-2 to TRBJ2-1; 11 nucleotides match TRBD2. Germline V gene lookup returns CDR1 LGHNA and CDR2 YNFKEQ. V lost 5 bases to trimming and J lost 8 bases; unmatched junction nucleotides: 8. The CDR3 is made up of 15 amino acids. The CDR3: CASSSLAGEFDEQFF. In nucleotides, the CDR3 is TGTGCCAGCAGCTCACTAGCGGGAGAATTTGATGAGCAGTTCTTC.

This clonotype came up once. V is TRBV9 and J is TRBJ1-3; 7 nucleotides line up with TRBD1. The length of the CDR3 is 17 residues. V was clipped by 2 bases and J by 2 bases; unmatched bases: 10. The germline gives CDR1 SGDLS, CDR2 YYNGEE. CDR3 coding DNA: TGTGCCAGCAGCGTCAAATCACAGGGGCCTGCTGGAAACACCATATATTTT. It is translated as CASSVKSQGPAGNTIYF. The whole variable domain, filled in from reference TRBV9 and TRBJ1-3, reads DSGVTQTPKHLITATGQRVTLRCSPRSGDLSVYWYQQSLDQGLQFLIQYYNGEERAKGNILERFSAQQFPDLHSELNLSSLELGDSALYFCASSVKSQGPAGNTIYFGEGSWLTVV.

This clonotype was found once. The gene calls are TRBV3-1 and TRBJ2-5; the D is unclear. The V end was cut by 2 bases, the J end by 5 bases, with 9 bases between. This CDR3 spans 13 amino acids. Germline CDR1 is LGHDT and CDR2 is YNNKEL (reference sequence). The DNA for the CDR3 is TGTGCCAGCAGCCAAATGAGCCGGGAGACCCAGTACTTC. This encodes CASSQMSRETQYF.

V gene TRBV5-4 combines with J gene TRBJ2-1; 10 bases fit TRBD1. Germline V gene lookup returns CDR1 SGHNT and CDR2 YYREEE (reference sequence). Trimming at V came to 2 bases and at J to 8 bases, leaving 7 bases not matched to a gene. CDR3 length: 15 residues. The CDR3 spells CASSFRQGANYEQFF. CDR3 nucleotides: TGTGCCAGCAGCTTTAGACAGGGGGCGAACTATGAGCAGTTCTTC.

The CDR3 DNA reads as TGTGCCAGCATTTCGAGGGATACGCAGTATTTT. Its translation is CASISRDTQYF. This rearrangement joins TRBV6-2 or TRBV6-3 to TRBJ2-3; unclear D gene. V gave up 7 bases and J gave up 6 bases, with 8 bases separating them. CDR3 length: 11 amino acids. The V gene's germline CDR1 is MNHEY and CDR2 SVGEGT.

The genes are TRBV3-1 and TRBJ1-1; D might be TRBD1 (6 bases). The CDR3 length is 13 residues. Trimming shortened V by 4 bases and J by 11 bases, and 17 bases separated the two germline ends. Germline V gene sequence: CDR1 LGHDT, CDR2 YNNKEL (reference sequence). CDR3: CASSPRWEGGAFF. The CDR3 DNA sequence: TGTGCCAGCAGCCCCCGCTGGGAAGGGGGGGCTTTCTTT.

The genes are TRBV12-5 and TRBJ2-1; no definite D call. Germline lookup yields CDR1 LGHNT and CDR2 FRNRAP. The CDR3 spans 15 residues. V dropped 2 bases and J dropped 0 bases, with 8 bases sitting between them. The CDR3 DNA sequence: TGTGCTAGTGGTTTGTCGGCCAGCTCCTACAATGAGCAGTTCTTC. This translates into CASGLSASSYNEQFF.

The J gene is TRBJ2-1, the V gene TRBV4-1; no definite D call. The CDR3 is 13 amino acids. CDR1 and CDR2 from the germline V gene are MGHRA and YSYEKL. Trimming removed 3 bases from V and 5 bases from J, with 8 bases in between. This CDR3 reads CASSQSRNNEQFF. As DNA, the CDR3 is TGCGCCAGCAGCCAGAGCCGAAACAATGAGCAGTTCTTC.

The rearrangement joins TRBV10-2 to TRBJ2-2; D is possibly TRBD1 (6 bases). The CDR3 sequence is 15 residues long. The germline V and J ends were trimmed by 1 base and 4 bases, with 10 bases remaining between them. CDR1 is WSHSY and CDR2 is SAAADI in the germline V gene. The CDR3 nucleotides are TGCGCCAGCAGTGAGTTGGACAGTTCCACCGGGGAGCTGTTTTTT. Protein product: CASSELDSSTGELFF.

The genes are TRBV20-1 and TRBJ1-4; D ambiguous. Germline assignment: CDR1 DFQATT and CDR2 SNEGSKA (reference sequence). The CDR3 spans 14 residues. V gave up 0 bases and J gave up 7 bases, with 12 bases separating them. The CDR3 loop reads CSARDDYASEKLFF. Written as DNA, the CDR3 is TGCAGTGCTAGAGATGATTACGCGAGTGAAAAACTGTTTTTT.

V gene TRBV20-1 combines with J gene TRBJ2-7; D is unclear. Trimming removed 3 bases from V and 2 bases from J, with 14 bases in between. The CDR3 is made up of 14 amino acids. CDR1 and CDR2 (germline): DFQATT, SNEGSKA (reference sequence). In DNA, the CDR3 is TGCAGTGCTAGGGGTGAGCAGCTAACCTACGAGCAGTACTTC. This codes for CSARGEQLTYEQYF.

The chain employs TRBV6-5 and TRBJ2-5, with 8 bases lining up with TRBD2. Germline lookup yields CDR1 MNHEY and CDR2 SVGAGI. After removal of 5 bases from V and 5 bases from J, the junction contained 10 bases not matched to a gene. The CDR3 sequence is 15 residues long. The CDR3 loop reads CASSQERESWETQYF. As DNA, the CDR3 is TGTGCCAGCAGTCAAGAGCGGGAGTCCTGGGAGACCCAGTACTTC.

V gene TRBV12-3 or TRBV12-4 combines with J gene TRBJ2-5; D is perhaps TRBD2 (5 bases). Trimming stripped 6 bases from V and 3 bases from J, with 11 bases between. There are 13 residues in the CDR3. In DNA, the CDR3 is TGTGCCAGCAGAGCCTTCGGGGAAGAGACCCAGTACTTC. As protein: CASRAFGEETQYF.